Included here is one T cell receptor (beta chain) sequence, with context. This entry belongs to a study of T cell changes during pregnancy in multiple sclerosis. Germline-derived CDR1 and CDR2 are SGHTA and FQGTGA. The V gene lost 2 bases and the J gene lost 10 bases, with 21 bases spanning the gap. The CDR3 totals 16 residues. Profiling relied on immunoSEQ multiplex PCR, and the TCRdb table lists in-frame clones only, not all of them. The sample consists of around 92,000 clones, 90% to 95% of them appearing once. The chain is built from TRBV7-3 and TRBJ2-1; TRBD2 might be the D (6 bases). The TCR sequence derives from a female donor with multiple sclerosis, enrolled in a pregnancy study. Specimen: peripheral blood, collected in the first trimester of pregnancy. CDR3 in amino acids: CASSLERRGPFVEQFF. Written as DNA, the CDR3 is TGTGCCAGCAGCTTAGAACGGAGGGGCCCGTTTGTAGAGCAGTTCTTC.